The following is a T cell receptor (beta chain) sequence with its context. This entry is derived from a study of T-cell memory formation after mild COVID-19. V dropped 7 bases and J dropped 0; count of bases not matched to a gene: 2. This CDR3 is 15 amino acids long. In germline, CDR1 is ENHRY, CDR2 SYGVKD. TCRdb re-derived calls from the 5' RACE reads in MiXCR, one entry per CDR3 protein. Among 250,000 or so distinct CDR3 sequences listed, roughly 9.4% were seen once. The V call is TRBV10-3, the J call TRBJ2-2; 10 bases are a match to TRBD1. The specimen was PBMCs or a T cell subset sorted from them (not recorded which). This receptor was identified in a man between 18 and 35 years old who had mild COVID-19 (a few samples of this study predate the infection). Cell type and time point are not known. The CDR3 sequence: CAINGQGANTGELFF. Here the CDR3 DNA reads TGTGCCATCAATGGACAGGGGGCGAACACCGGGGAGCTGTTTTTT.